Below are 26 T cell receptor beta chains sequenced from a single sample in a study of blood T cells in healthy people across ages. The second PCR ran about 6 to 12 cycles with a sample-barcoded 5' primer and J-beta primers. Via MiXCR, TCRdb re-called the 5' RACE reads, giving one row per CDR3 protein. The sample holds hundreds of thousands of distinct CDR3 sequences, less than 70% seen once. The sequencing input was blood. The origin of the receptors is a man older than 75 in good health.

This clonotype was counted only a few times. CDR3 nucleotides: TGTGCCAGCTCCTTGGACAGTTCCGTTTGGACCCAGTACTTC. It yields the protein CASSLDSSVWTQYF. V is TRBV18 and J is TRBJ2-5; D perhaps matches TRBD1 (6 bases). Germline CDR1 and CDR2: KGHSH and LQKENI. The length of the CDR3 is 14 residues. The V gene lost 6 bases and the J gene lost 7 bases, with 18 bases spanning the gap.

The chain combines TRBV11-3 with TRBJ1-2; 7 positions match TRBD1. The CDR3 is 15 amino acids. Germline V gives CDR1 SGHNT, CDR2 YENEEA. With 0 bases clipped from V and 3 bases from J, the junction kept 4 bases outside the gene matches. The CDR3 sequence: CASSLDDRADYGYTF. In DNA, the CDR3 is TGTGCCAGCAGCTTAGATGACAGGGCTGACTATGGCTACACCTTC.

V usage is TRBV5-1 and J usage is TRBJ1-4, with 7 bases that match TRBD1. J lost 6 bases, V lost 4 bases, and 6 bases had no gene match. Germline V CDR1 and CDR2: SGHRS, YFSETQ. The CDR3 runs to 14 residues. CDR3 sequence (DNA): TGCGCCAGCAGCCAACAGGGGAGAGATGAAAAACTGTTTTTT. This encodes CASSQQGRDEKLFF.

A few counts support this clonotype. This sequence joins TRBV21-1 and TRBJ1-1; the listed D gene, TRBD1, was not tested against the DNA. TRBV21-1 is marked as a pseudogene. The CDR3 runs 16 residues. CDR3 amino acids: CASSPGAGEMNTEAFF. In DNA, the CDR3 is TGTGCCAGCAGCCCCGGGGCAGGGGAAATGAACACTGAAGCTTTCTTT.

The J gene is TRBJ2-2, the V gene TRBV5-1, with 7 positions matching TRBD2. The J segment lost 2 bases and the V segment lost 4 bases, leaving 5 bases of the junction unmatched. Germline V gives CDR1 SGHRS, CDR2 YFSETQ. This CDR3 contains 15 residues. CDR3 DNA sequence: TGCGCCAGCAGCACGGGACTATCAAACACCGGGGAGCTGTTTTTT. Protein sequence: CASSTGLSNTGELFF.

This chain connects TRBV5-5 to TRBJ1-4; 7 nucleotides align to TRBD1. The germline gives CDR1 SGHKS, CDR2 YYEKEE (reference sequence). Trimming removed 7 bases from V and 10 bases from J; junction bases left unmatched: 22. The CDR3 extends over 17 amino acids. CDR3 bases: TGTGCCAGCGCGCTCCAGCTTGGGACAGAACTTACGAGAAAACTGTTTTTT. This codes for CASALQLGTELTRKLFF.

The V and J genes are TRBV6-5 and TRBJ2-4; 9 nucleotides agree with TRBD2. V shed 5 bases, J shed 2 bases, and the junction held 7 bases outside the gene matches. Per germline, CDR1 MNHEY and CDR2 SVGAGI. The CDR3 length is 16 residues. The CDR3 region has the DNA TGTGCCAGCAGTAAGGGGCGGGAGGGCCCCAAAAACATTCAGTACTTC. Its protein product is CASSKGREGPKNIQYF.

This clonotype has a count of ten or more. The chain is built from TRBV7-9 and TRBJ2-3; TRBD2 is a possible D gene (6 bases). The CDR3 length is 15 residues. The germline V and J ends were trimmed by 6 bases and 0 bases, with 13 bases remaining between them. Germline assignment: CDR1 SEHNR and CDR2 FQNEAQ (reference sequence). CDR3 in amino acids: CASSLGSGSTDTQYF. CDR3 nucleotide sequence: TGTGCCAGCAGTCTGGGTAGCGGCAGCACAGATACGCAGTATTTT.

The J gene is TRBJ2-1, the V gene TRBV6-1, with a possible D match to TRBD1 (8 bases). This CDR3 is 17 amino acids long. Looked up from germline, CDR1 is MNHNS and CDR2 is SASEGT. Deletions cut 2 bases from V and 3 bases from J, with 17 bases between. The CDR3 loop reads CASSEIGGDRIYNEQFF. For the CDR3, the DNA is TGTGCCAGCAGTGAAATTGGGGGGGACAGGATCTACAATGAGCAGTTCTTC.

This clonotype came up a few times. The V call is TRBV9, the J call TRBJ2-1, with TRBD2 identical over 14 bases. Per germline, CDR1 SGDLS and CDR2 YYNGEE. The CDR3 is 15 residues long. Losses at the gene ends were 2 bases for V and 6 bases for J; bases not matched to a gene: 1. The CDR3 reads CASSVGTSGSNEQFF. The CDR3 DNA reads TGTGCCAGCAGCGTCGGGACTAGCGGGAGCAATGAGCAGTTCTTC.

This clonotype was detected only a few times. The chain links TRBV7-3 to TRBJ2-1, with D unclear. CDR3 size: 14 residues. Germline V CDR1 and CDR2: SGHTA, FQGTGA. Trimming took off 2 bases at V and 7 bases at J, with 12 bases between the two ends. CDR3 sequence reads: CASSLSASNNEQFF. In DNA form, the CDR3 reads TGTGCCAGCAGCTTATCAGCCTCGAATAATGAGCAGTTCTTC.

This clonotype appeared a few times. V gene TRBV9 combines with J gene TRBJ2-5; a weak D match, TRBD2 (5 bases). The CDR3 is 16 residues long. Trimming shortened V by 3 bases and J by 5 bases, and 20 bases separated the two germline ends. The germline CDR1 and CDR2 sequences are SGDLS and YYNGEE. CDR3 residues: CASSAPVTGSVETQYF. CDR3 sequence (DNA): TGTGCCAGCAGCGCCCCCGTGACGGGGAGTGTGGAGACCCAGTACTTC.

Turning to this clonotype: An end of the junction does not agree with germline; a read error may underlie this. CDR3 loop: CASRVRGTETRYF. In nucleotides, the CDR3 is TGTGCCAGCAGGGTACGGGGAACAGAGACCCGGTACTTC. V usage is TRBV7-2 and J usage is TRBJ2-5; D is possibly TRBD2 (5 bases). The CDR3 is 13 residues long. Germline loops: CDR1 SGHTA, CDR2 FQGNSA.

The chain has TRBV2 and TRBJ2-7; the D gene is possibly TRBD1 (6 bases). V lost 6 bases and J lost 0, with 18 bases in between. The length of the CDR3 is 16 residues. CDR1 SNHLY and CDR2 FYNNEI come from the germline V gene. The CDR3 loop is CASSESGTLSSYEQYF. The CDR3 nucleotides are TGTGCCAGCAGCGAATCCGGGACACTAAGCTCCTACGAGCAGTACTTC.

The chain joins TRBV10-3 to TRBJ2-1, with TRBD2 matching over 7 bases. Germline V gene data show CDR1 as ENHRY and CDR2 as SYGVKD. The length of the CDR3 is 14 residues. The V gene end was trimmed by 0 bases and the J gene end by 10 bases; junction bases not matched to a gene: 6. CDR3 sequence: CAISESKQRDEQFF. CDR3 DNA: TGTGCCATCAGTGAGTCGAAACAGCGGGACGAGCAGTTCTTC.

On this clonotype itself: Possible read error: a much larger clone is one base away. The CDR3 is CATSGLSTFSFNEQFF. The CDR3, as DNA: TGTGCCACCAGTGGGCTCAGCACGTTCTCCTTCAATGAGCAGTTCTTC. The rearrangement joins TRBV24-1 to TRBJ2-1; D not certain. CDR3 size: 16 residues. Germline V gene data show CDR1 as KGHDR and CDR2 as SFDVKD.

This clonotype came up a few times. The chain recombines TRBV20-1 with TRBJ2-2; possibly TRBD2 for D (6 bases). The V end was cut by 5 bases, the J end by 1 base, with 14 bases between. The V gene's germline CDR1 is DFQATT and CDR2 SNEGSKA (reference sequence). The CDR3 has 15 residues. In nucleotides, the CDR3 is TGCAGTGCTCCCCTTCTGCGGGGGAACACCGGGGAGCTGTTTTTT. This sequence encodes CSAPLLRGNTGELFF.

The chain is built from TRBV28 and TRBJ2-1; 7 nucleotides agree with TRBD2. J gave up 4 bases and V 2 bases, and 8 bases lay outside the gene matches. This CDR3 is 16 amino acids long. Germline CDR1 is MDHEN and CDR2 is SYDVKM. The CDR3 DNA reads TGTGCCAGCAGTTTAGGATTCGGGGGGAGGTACAATGAGCAGTTCTTC. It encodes CASSLGFGGRYNEQFF.

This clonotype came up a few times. In DNA form, the CDR3 reads TGTGCCAGCAGTCGCTACGCTCCGGAGGGGACCACCTCTGGGGCCAACGTCCTGACTTTC. Translated, it gives CASSRYAPEGTTSGANVLTF. V and J are TRBV6-1 and TRBJ2-6; TRBD2 is a possible D gene (6 bases). The CDR3 is made up of 20 amino acids. The V and J ends lost 5 bases and 0 bases respectively, with 23 bases between them. Per germline, CDR1 MNHNS and CDR2 SASEGT.

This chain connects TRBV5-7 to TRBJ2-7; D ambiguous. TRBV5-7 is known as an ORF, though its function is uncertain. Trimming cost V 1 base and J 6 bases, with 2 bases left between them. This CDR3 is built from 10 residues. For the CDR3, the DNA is TGTGCCAGCAGCTTGAGCGAGCAGTACTTC. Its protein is CASSLSEQYF.

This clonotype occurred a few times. CDR3 amino acids: CAISGTVDQETQYF. The CDR3 nucleotides are TGTGCCATCAGTGGGACGGTAGACCAAGAGACCCAGTACTTC. This chain uses TRBV10-3 with TRBJ2-5, with unresolved D. The germline gives CDR1 ENHRY, CDR2 SYGVKD. Trimming removed 4 bases at V and 0 bases at J, with 9 bases between. The CDR3 is made up of 14 amino acids.

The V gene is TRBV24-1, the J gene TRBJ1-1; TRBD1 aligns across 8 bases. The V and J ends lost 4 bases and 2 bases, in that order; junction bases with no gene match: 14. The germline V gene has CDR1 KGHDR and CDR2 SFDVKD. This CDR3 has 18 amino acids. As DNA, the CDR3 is TGTGCCACCAGTGACCGGTACAGGGGGGGAACCGGAAACACTGAAGCTTTCTTT. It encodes CATSDRYRGGTGNTEAFF.

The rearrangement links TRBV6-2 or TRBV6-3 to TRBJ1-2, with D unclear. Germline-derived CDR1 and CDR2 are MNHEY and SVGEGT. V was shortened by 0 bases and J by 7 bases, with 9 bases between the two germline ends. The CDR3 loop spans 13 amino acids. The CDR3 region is CASSYSSRSGYTF. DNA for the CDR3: TGTGCCAGCAGTTACTCGAGTAGATCTGGCTACACCTTC.

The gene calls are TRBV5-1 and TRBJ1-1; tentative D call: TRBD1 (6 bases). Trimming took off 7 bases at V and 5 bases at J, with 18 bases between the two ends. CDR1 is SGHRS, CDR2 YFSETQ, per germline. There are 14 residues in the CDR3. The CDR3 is CASALGGPNTEAFF. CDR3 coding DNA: TGCGCCAGCGCCTTAGGGGGTCCGAATACTGAAGCTTTCTTT.

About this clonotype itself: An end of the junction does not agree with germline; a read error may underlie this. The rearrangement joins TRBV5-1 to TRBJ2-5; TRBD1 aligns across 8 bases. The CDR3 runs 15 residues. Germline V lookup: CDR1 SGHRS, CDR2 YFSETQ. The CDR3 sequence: CAGSLDGTGQETQYF. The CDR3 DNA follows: TGCGCCGGCAGCTTGGACGGGACAGGCCAAGAGACCCAGTACTTC.

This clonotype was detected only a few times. CDR3 sequence: CSAVPGQGLGEQYF. The CDR3 bases are TGCAGCGCCGTACCGGGACAGGGGCTGGGAGAGCAGTACTTC. The chain recombines TRBV29-1 with TRBJ2-7; TRBD1 agrees at 10 bases. The CDR3 is 14 residues long. Germline-derived CDR1 and CDR2 are SQVTM and ANQGSEA. The ends lost 7 bases at V and 7 bases at J; junction bases unmatched: 13.